The 22 T cell receptor beta chains below come from one sample, sequenced in a study of blood T cell repertoires in COVID-19. Produced via immunoSEQ multiplex PCR; TCRdb's table is partial and in-frame only. This table holds roughly 200,000 clones, 85% found once. What was sequenced was PBMCs or T cells enriched from blood (not recorded which). All receptors derive from a man in his forties or fifties who had recovered from COVID-19.

This chain connects TRBV9 to TRBJ2-7, with TRBD1 identical over 9 bases. After removal of 4 bases from V and 6 bases from J, the junction contained 5 bases not matched to a gene. Germline CDR1 is SGDLS and CDR2 is YYNGEE. The CDR3 runs 13 residues. This CDR3 reads CASSPGTGSEQYF. CDR3 nucleotides: TGTGCCAGCAGCCCCGGGACAGGGAGCGAGCAGTACTTC.

The J gene is TRBJ1-2, the V gene TRBV24-1, with D maybe TRBD1 (5 bases). This CDR3 comprises 14 residues. Germline loops: CDR1 KGHDR, CDR2 SFDVKD. V was trimmed by 3 bases and J by 7 bases, leaving 14 bases between them. Written as DNA, the CDR3 is TGTGCCACCAGTGATCCCAGGGTTCTCAGTGGCTACACCTTC. It yields the protein CATSDPRVLSGYTF.

This chain uses TRBV6-1 with TRBJ1-1, with D unresolved. The CDR3 contains 14 residues. Deletions cut 7 bases from V and 7 bases from J, with 19 bases between. Germline values: CDR1 MNHNS, CDR2 SASEGT. CDR3 DNA: TGTGCCAGCATTCCAAGGAAGGACTGGCATGAAGCTTTCTTT. Translation: CASIPRKDWHEAFF.

The rearrangement joins TRBV29-1 to TRBJ2-7; 9 bases are shared with TRBD1. CDR3 length: 14 amino acids. Germline trimming cut 7 bases from V and 4 bases from J; bases unmatched to any gene: 11. Germline CDR1 and CDR2: SQVTM and ANQGSEA. CDR3 loop: CSAVTGGIAYEQYF. The DNA for the CDR3 is TGCAGCGCCGTAACAGGGGGCATAGCGTACGAGCAGTACTTC.

This rearrangement joins TRBV7-2 to TRBJ1-3, with 9 bases identical to TRBD1. Trimming removed 5 bases from V and 0 bases from J; junction bases left unmatched: 5. Looked up from germline, CDR1 is SGHTA and CDR2 is FQGNSA. This CDR3 has 16 amino acids. CDR3 in amino acids: CASSLGTGSSGNTIYF. CDR3 nucleotide sequence: TGTGCCAGCAGCCTAGGGACAGGGAGCTCTGGAAACACCATATATTTT.

This sequence joins TRBV28 and TRBJ2-1; D may be TRBD2 (5 bases). The CDR3 runs 14 residues. From germline, CDR1 is MDHEN and CDR2 SYDVKM. The V end lost 6 bases, the J end lost 6 bases, and 15 bases lay between the germline ends. CDR3 bases: TGTGCCAGCAGCACTCGAGAGCGGCGCAATGAGCAGTTCTTC. Protein product: CASSTRERRNEQFF.

The chain has TRBV7-9 and TRBJ2-1; 10 bases map to TRBD1. Germline lookup yields CDR1 SEHNR and CDR2 FQNEAQ (reference sequence). This CDR3 is 16 amino acids long. J was trimmed by 8 bases and V by 1 base; bases with no gene match: 8. This CDR3 reads CASSLEGTGAPDEQFF. The CDR3 DNA follows: TGTGCCAGCAGCTTAGAAGGGACAGGGGCACCCGATGAGCAGTTCTTC.

The chain uses TRBV5-1 and TRBJ2-1; 9 bases match TRBD1. The CDR3 length is 16 residues. Germline loops: CDR1 SGHRS, CDR2 YFSETQ. The ends lost 0 bases at V and 4 bases at J; junction bases unmatched: 5. CDR3 DNA sequence: TGCGCCAGCAGCTTGGGCGGGACAGGGCCTTACAATGAGCAGTTCTTC. Translation: CASSLGGTGPYNEQFF.

V gene TRBV19 combines with J gene TRBJ2-1; 8 bases line up with TRBD2. J was trimmed by 8 bases and V by 4 bases; bases with no gene match: 7. Germline-derived CDR1 and CDR2 are LNHDA and SQIVND (reference sequence). This CDR3 comprises 14 residues. The CDR3 reads CASSRAGGKDEQFF. DNA for the CDR3: TGTGCCAGTAGTAGGGCGGGGGGAAAGGATGAGCAGTTCTTC.

On this clone itself: Germline is not matched at one junction end, which may reflect a read error. The chain links TRBV4-3 to TRBJ1-1, with a tentative D call TRBD1 (5 bases). Per the germline V gene, CDR1 is LGHNA and CDR2 is YSLEER. The CDR3 sequence is 14 residues long. CDR3 nucleotides: TGCGCCAGCAGCCAAGGCAGGGAAGCAGCATCGCTGGAATTT. Its translation: CASSQGREAASLEF.

The chain has TRBV15 and TRBJ2-7; 10 positions agree with TRBD1. Trimming removed 5 bases from V and 6 bases from J; junction bases left unmatched: 10. The length of the CDR3 is 15 residues. Germline CDR1 reads LNHNV; CDR2 reads YYDKDF (reference sequence). CDR3 sequence reads: CATSVGGTGAIEQYF. DNA for the CDR3: TGTGCCACCAGCGTAGGGGGGACAGGGGCTATCGAGCAGTACTTC.

The chain recombines TRBV27 with TRBJ2-1; the D gene is possibly TRBD2 (5 bases). From germline, CDR1 is MNHEY and CDR2 SMNVEV (reference sequence). The CDR3 totals 16 residues. V was trimmed by 3 bases and J by 0 bases, leaving 12 bases between them. The CDR3: CASSFSPAVSYNEQFF. The CDR3 DNA reads TGTGCCAGCAGTTTTTCCCCAGCGGTCTCCTACAATGAGCAGTTCTTC.

This chain connects TRBV6-5 to TRBJ2-1; the match to TRBD2 covers 7 bases. Germline V lookup: CDR1 MNHEY, CDR2 SVGAGI. V trimming: 2 bases; J trimming: 2 bases; junction bases outside the gene matches: 6. This CDR3 contains 16 residues. In DNA, the CDR3 is TGTGCCAGCAGTTACGGGGCCAGCGGGACCTACAATGAGCAGTTCTTC. The encoded protein is CASSYGASGTYNEQFF.

The chain couples TRBV4-1 to TRBJ2-6, with 11 nucleotides matching TRBD2. This CDR3 has 17 residues. Trimming took 2 bases from V and 2 from J; bases not matched to a gene: 2. Germline V gene data show CDR1 as MGHRA and CDR2 as YSYEKL. The CDR3 bases are TGCGCCAGCAGCCAATTACTAGCGGGAGCTGGGGCCAACGTCCTGACTTTC. Its translation: CASSQLLAGAGANVLTF.

The chain uses TRBV19 and TRBJ2-2, with D unresolved. Trimming removed 4 bases from V and 7 bases from J, with 13 bases in between. From germline, CDR1 is LNHDA and CDR2 SQIVND (reference sequence). The CDR3 runs to 14 residues. The CDR3, as DNA: TGTGCCAGTAGTACTCTCCGATCCGGCGGGGAGCTGTTTTTT. This sequence encodes CASSTLRSGGELFF.

The genes are TRBV20-1 and TRBJ1-1; the D is unclear. Germline-derived CDR1 and CDR2 are DFQATT and SNEGSKA (reference sequence). The germline V and J ends were trimmed by 3 bases and 10 bases, with 12 bases remaining between them. The CDR3 spans 11 residues. CDR3 nucleotide sequence: TGCAGTGCTAGTATTGCGCGCGGAGCTTTCTTT. Translation gives CSASIARGAFF.

The chain is built from TRBV13 and TRBJ2-5; 10 bases agree with TRBD2. Trimming took 5 bases from V and 2 from J; bases not matched to a gene: 14. This CDR3 has 18 residues. The germline CDR1 and CDR2 sequences are PRHDT and FYEKMQ (reference sequence). CDR3 in amino acids: CASSPGGSGRIGQETQYF. The CDR3 nucleotides read TGTGCCAGCAGCCCCGGCGGTAGCGGGAGGATAGGGCAAGAGACCCAGTACTTC.

The V and J genes are TRBV29-1 and TRBJ1-3; unclear D gene. Germline CDR1 is SQVTM and CDR2 is ANQGSEA. Trimming shortened V by 2 bases and J by 3 bases, and 8 bases separated the two germline ends. The CDR3 contains 13 residues. The CDR3 nucleotides are TGCAGCGTTGAACTCCCGTATGGAAACACCATATATTTT. The encoded protein is CSVELPYGNTIYF.

This clone was observed a single time. The V and J genes are TRBV6-5 and TRBJ1-1; D call uncertain. Germline loops: CDR1 MNHEY, CDR2 SVGAGI. The CDR3 sequence is 14 residues long. V dropped 2 bases and J dropped 1 base, with 8 bases sitting between them. This CDR3 is CASSYAEGNTEAFF. The CDR3 DNA follows: TGTGCCAGCAGTTACGCGGAGGGGAACACTGAAGCTTTCTTT.

The table lists this clone with a few counts. The chain has TRBV5-1 and TRBJ2-1; 7 nucleotides match TRBD2. V was pared by 2 bases and J by 12 bases, with 8 bases of the junction left unmatched. Per germline, CDR1 SGHRS and CDR2 YFSETQ. The CDR3 runs 13 residues. CDR3 DNA sequence: TGCGCCAGCAGCTTCGGCGGGAGTACTGGGCAGTTCTTC. It specifies CASSFGGSTGQFF.

This sequence joins TRBV15 and TRBJ1-1; 7 bases are a match to TRBD1. Germline loops: CDR1 LNHNV, CDR2 YYDKDF (reference sequence). V was clipped by 0 bases and J by 3 bases; unmatched bases: 4. CDR3 size: 15 residues. In DNA, the CDR3 is TGTGCCACCAGCAGAGATAGCAGGGGGGACACTGAAGCTTTCTTT. Translated, it gives CATSRDSRGDTEAFF.

About this clone itself: Compared with germline, one end of the junction differs, possibly owing to a read error. J is TRBJ2-2 and V is TRBV6-5; TRBD2 matches at 10 bases. CDR3 size: 15 residues. Germline loops: CDR1 MNHEY, CDR2 SVGAGI. CDR3 nucleotide sequence: TGTGCCAGCAGTTACGGGACTAGCGAACACCGGGGAGCTGTTTTT. This sequence encodes CASSYGTSEHRGAVF.